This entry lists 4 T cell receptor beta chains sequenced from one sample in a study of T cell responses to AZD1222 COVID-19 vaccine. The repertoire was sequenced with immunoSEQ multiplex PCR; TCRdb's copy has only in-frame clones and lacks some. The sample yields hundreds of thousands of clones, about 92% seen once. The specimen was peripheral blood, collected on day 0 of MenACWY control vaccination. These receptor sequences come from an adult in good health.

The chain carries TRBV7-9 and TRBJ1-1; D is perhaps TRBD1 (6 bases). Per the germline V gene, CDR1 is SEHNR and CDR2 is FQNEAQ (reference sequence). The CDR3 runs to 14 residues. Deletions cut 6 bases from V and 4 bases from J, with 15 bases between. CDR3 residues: CASSQGQASTEAFF. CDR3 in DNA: TGTGCCAGCAGTCAGGGGCAGGCAAGCACTGAAGCTTTCTTT.

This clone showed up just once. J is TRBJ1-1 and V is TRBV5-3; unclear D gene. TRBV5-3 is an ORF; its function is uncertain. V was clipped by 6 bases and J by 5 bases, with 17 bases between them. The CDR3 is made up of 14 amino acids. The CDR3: CARTALGCYTEAFF. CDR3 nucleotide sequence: TGTGCCAGAACCGCCCTCGGCTGTTATACTGAAGCTTTCTTT.

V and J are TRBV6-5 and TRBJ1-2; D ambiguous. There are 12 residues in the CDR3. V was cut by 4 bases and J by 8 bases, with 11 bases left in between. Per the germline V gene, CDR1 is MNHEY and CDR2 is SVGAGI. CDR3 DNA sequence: TGTGCCAGCAGTTCCTGGGAGGAAGGCTACACCTTC. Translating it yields CASSSWEEGYTF.

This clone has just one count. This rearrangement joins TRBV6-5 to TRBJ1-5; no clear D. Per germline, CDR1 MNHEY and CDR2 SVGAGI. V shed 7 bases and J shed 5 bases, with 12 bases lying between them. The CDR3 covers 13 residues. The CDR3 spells CASTKRPDQPQHF. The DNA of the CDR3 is TGTGCCAGCACCAAGAGACCGGATCAGCCCCAGCATTTT.